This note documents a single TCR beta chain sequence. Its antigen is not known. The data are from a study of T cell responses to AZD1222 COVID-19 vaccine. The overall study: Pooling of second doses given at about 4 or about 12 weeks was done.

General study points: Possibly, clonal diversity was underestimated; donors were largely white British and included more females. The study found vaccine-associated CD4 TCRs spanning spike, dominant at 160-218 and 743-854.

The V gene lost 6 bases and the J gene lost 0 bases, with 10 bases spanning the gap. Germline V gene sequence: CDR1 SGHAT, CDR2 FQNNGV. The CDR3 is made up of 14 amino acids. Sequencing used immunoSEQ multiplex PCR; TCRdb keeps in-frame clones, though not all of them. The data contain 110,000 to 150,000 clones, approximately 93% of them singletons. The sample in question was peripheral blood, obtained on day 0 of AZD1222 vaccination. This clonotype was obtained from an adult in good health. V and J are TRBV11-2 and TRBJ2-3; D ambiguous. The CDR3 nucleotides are TGTGCCAGCAGTATTGGACCCAGCACAGATACGCAGTATTTT. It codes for CASSIGPSTDTQYF.